These 21 T cell receptor beta chains were sequenced from one sample in a study of T-cell reconstitution after alpha-beta-depleted transplantation in children. Unique molecular identifiers tagged the TCRbeta library. MiXCR was run by TCRdb on the PCR reads, yielding one entry per CDR3 protein. The repertoire consists of 80,000 or so distinct CDR3 sequences, with roughly 14% occurring once and the leading ten covering about 26%. The sequencing here drew on PBMCs, mostly from graft donor cells, taken 180 days after TCRalphabeta/CD19-depleted stem cell transplant. Every receptor here comes from a male patient between 2 and 10 years old who had a stem cell transplant for acute lymphoblastic leukemia, so the T cells may come from the graft donor.

This clonotype was detected only a few times. This chain links TRBV10-3 with TRBJ2-7, with TRBD1 identical over 10 bases. The length of the CDR3 is 17 residues. With 0 bases clipped from V and 3 bases from J, the junction kept 8 bases outside the gene matches. Germline V gene sequence: CDR1 ENHRY, CDR2 SYGVKD. CDR3: CAISESEGTGANYEQYF. As DNA, the CDR3 is TGTGCCATCAGTGAGTCCGAAGGGACAGGGGCGAACTACGAGCAGTACTTC.

Details on this clonotype: Sequence at one end of the junction differs from germline and may be a read error. The V and J genes are TRBV4-2 and TRBJ2-7; 9 bases are shared with TRBD1. The V gene's germline CDR1 is LGHNA and CDR2 YNFKEQ. The CDR3 runs to 14 residues. CDR3 residues: CASSQDRGPYVQYF. CDR3 sequence (DNA): TGTGCCAGCAGCCAGGACAGGGGTCCCTACGTGCAGTACTTC.

The V call is TRBV5-1, the J call TRBJ1-1, with a possible D match to TRBD1 (5 bases). This CDR3 spans 15 amino acids. Deletions cut 4 bases from V and 5 bases from J, with 18 bases between. CDR1 and CDR2 from the germline V gene are SGHRS and YFSETQ. This chain's CDR3 is CASSVGGIRRTEAFF. As DNA, the CDR3 is TGCGCCAGCAGCGTTGGGGGGATCAGGAGGACTGAAGCTTTCTTT.

The CDR3 loop reads CATSDLKGLRADTQYF. CDR3 in DNA: TGTGCCACCAGTGATTTGAAGGGGCTGAGGGCAGATACGCAGTATTTT. The V call is TRBV24-1, the J call TRBJ2-3, with D perhaps being TRBD1 or TRBD2 (5 bases each). Trimming cost V 0 bases and J 4 bases, with 13 bases left between them. Germline CDR1 KGHDR, CDR2 SFDVKD. This CDR3 spans 16 amino acids.

This clonotype was detected a few times. The chain couples TRBV11-2 to TRBJ2-3; 7 nucleotides agree with TRBD1. The CDR3 extends over 16 amino acids. The germline gives CDR1 SGHAT, CDR2 FQNNGV. V trimming: 3 bases; J trimming: 4 bases; junction bases outside the gene matches: 10. CDR3: CASSLGQTPRADTQYF. Here the CDR3 DNA reads TGTGCCAGCAGCTTGGGACAGACCCCACGAGCAGATACGCAGTATTTT. The variable domain in full, with the rest retrieved from reference TRBV11-2 and TRBJ2-3, is EAGVAQSPRYKIIEKRQSVAFWCNPISGHATLYWYQQILGQGPKLLIQFQNNGVVDDSQLPKDRFSAERLKGVDSTLKIQPAKLEDSAVYLCASSLGQTPRADTQYFGPGTRLTVL.

The V call is TRBV18, the J call TRBJ1-2; unclear D gene. Germline CDR1 and CDR2: KGHSH and LQKENI. Trimming stripped 2 bases from V and 10 bases from J, with 20 bases between. The CDR3 extends over 15 amino acids. The CDR3 loop reads CASSPIDTAGSDYTF. CDR3 DNA: TGTGCCAGCTCACCAATCGACACCGCGGGGAGTGACTACACCTTC.

The CDR3 DNA follows: TGTGCCAGCAGTTTTTCTAGTGGTAGCACAGATACGCAGTATTTT. Translated: CASSFSSGSTDTQYF. This rearrangement joins TRBV12-3 or TRBV12-4 to TRBJ2-3; D gene unclear. This CDR3 has 15 residues. Trimming stripped 3 bases from V and 0 bases from J, with 10 bases between.

Details on this clonotype: Lacking the conserved final phenylalanine or tryptophan, this CDR3 likely reflects a read error. V usage is TRBV7-8 and J usage is TRBJ2-3; D uncertain. The CDR3 extends over 13 amino acids. Trimming removed 0 bases at V and 9 bases at J, with 10 bases between. The germline gives CDR1 SGHVS, CDR2 FQNEAQ. The CDR3 DNA reads as TGTGCCAGCAGCTTAGCCCCGCCGAAGACGCAGTATCTT. Protein product: CASSLAPPKTQYL.

The V call is TRBV20-1, the J call TRBJ2-7; maybe TRBD2 (5 bases). The CDR3 is 13 residues long. V gave up 8 bases and J gave up 2 bases, with 16 bases separating them. CDR1 and CDR2 (germline): DFQATT, SNEGSKA (reference sequence). The CDR3: CSKNGDLTYEQYF. CDR3 nucleotides: TGCAGTAAAAACGGGGATTTGACCTACGAGCAGTACTTC.

This clonotype was observed a handful of times. V is TRBV6-1 and J is TRBJ2-3, with 8 positions matching TRBD2. Germline CDR1 reads MNHNS; CDR2 reads SASEGT. This CDR3 comprises 15 residues. Trimming at V came to 6 bases and at J to 2 bases, leaving 7 bases not matched to a gene. The DNA for the CDR3 is TGTGCCAGCAGCGATAGCGGGAAGAACACAGATACGCAGTATTTT. It encodes CASSDSGKNTDTQYF.

This clonotype was counted only a few times. V gene TRBV20-1 combines with J gene TRBJ2-4; no reliable D call. With 1 base removed from V and 9 bases from J, the gap between germline ends came to 4 bases. In germline, CDR1 is DFQATT, CDR2 SNEGSKA (reference sequence). This CDR3 has 10 amino acids. CDR3 region: CSARVGIQYF. The CDR3, as DNA: TGCAGTGCTAGAGTGGGCATTCAGTACTTC.

This clonotype was seen ten or more times. The J gene is TRBJ2-7, the V gene TRBV4-3; D is undetermined. The CDR3 length is 17 residues. Between the trimmed V and J ends, which lost 0 bases and 2 bases, there was a span of 17 bases. CDR1 and CDR2 (germline): LGHNA, YSLEER. CDR3 sequence (DNA): TGCGCCAGCAGCCAAGATCGTCGCACCGCGGTCACCTACGAGCAGTACTTC. As protein: CASSQDRRTAVTYEQYF.

This clonotype was recorded at least ten times. The rearrangement joins TRBV5-1 to TRBJ1-4; 7 bases are a match to TRBD1. Germline CDR1 is SGHRS and CDR2 is YFSETQ. The CDR3 runs 14 residues. The junction had 9 bases not matched to a gene; V was cut back by 7 bases and J by 6 bases. CDR3 nucleotides: TGCGCCAGCGCCCGGGACAGCGTTCATGAAAAACTGTTTTTT. Amino acids: CASARDSVHEKLFF.

This clonotype came up a few times. The J gene is TRBJ2-3, the V gene TRBV7-7; no firm D call. The germline CDR1 and CDR2 sequences are SSHAT and FNYEAQ (reference sequence). V was shortened by 1 base and J by 2 bases, with 10 bases between the two germline ends. This CDR3 spans 15 amino acids. The CDR3 is CASSLGRGLTDTQYF. Written as DNA, the CDR3 is TGTGCCAGCAGCTTAGGGAGAGGCCTCACAGATACGCAGTATTTT.

The chain uses TRBV7-8 and TRBJ1-2, with 10 bases identical to TRBD1. The CDR3 extends over 15 amino acids. From germline, CDR1 is SGHVS and CDR2 FQNEAQ. V was pared by 6 bases and J by 5 bases, with 9 bases of the junction left unmatched. CDR3 protein: CASSSRGQGIYGYTF. For the CDR3, the DNA is TGTGCCAGCAGTTCCCGGGGACAGGGGATTTATGGCTACACCTTC.

The V and J genes are TRBV6-5 and TRBJ2-7; 7 positions match TRBD2. Germline values: CDR1 MNHEY, CDR2 SVGAGI. The CDR3 consists of 16 residues. V trimming: 0 bases; J trimming: 2 bases; junction bases outside the gene matches: 7. CDR3 sequence (DNA): TGTGCCAGCAGTTACTCGATATCGGGGGGACCCTACGAGCAGTACTTC. Its protein product is CASSYSISGGPYEQYF.

This clonotype came up many times. The chain employs TRBV9 and TRBJ2-3; D is ambiguous. CDR1 and CDR2 (germline): SGDLS, YYNGEE. The V end was cut by 0 bases, the J end by 6 bases, with 5 bases between. The CDR3 covers 12 residues. CDR3 loop: CASSVVEDTQYF. The CDR3 DNA follows: TGTGCCAGCAGCGTAGTGGAGGATACGCAGTATTTT.

The rearrangement links TRBV10-3 to TRBJ2-7, with 8 bases identical to TRBD1. The CDR3 is 16 residues long. The V and J ends lost 0 bases and 3 bases, in that order; junction bases with no gene match: 7. CDR1 is ENHRY and CDR2 is SYGVKD in the germline V gene. The CDR3 nucleotides are TGTGCCATCAGTGAGTCTTGGACAGGGTTTGACTACGAGCAGTACTTC. Translating gives CAISESWTGFDYEQYF.

As to this clonotype: A read error may account for a junction end that differs from germline. The chain combines TRBV30 with TRBJ2-6; D ambiguous. CDR1 GTSNPN and CDR2 SVGIG come from the germline V gene (reference sequence). The CDR3 covers 15 residues. Here the CDR3 DNA reads TGTGCCAGGAGTGCCATAGGACCCGGGGCCAACGTCCTGACTTTC. Translating it yields CARSAIGPGANVLTF.

A few counts support this clonotype. The rearrangement uses TRBV15 and TRBJ2-1; maybe TRBD2 (6 bases). From germline, CDR1 is LNHNV and CDR2 YYDKDF (reference sequence). The CDR3 loop spans 16 amino acids. Between the trimmed V and J ends, which lost 0 bases and 6 bases, there was a span of 15 bases. The CDR3 here is CATSREGTLKGNEQFF. In DNA form, the CDR3 reads TGTGCCACCAGCAGAGAAGGGACTCTTAAGGGCAATGAGCAGTTCTTC.

This clonotype was observed a handful of times. The V and J genes are TRBV4-1 and TRBJ2-7; D assignment may be TRBD1 or TRBD2 (5 bases each). The germline CDR1 and CDR2 sequences are MGHRA and YSYEKL. The V gene lost 3 bases and the J gene lost 2 bases, with 11 bases spanning the gap. The CDR3 covers 14 residues. CDR3 protein: CASSHRDGPYEQYF. The DNA for the CDR3 is TGCGCCAGCAGCCACCGGGACGGCCCCTACGAGCAGTACTTC.